This T cell receptor (beta chain) was captured in a study of blood T cell repertoires in COVID-19. Overall study: Specimens from acute and convalescent COVID-19 originated in the United States, Italy and Spain. T cells, B-cell-depleted T cells, or PBMCs supplied cDNA or gDNA.

The germline V gene encodes CDR1 SGDLS and CDR2 YYNGEE. V was pared by 0 bases and J by 3 bases, with 9 bases of the junction left unmatched. The CDR3 loop spans 18 amino acids. Original methodology: Reference gene primer amplification yielded estimated nucleated cell counts. Some clones are missing from TCRdb's copy, which holds only in-frame ones; the method was immunoSEQ multiplex PCR. V and J calls and clone size come straight from that table; D and trimming were deduced from the DNA. Counted here are under 25,000 clones, nearly 90% occurring once; the ten biggest clones make up about 8%. The chain is built from TRBV9 and TRBJ2-1; 10 bases match TRBD2. Input material: peripheral blood. This clonotype originated in a human donor with active COVID-19. The donor label of this sample is uncertain. CDR3 DNA sequence: TGTGCCAGCAGCGTAGACCCCCCTCTAGCGGGAGTCTACAATGAGCAGTTCTTC. It is translated as CASSVDPPLAGVYNEQFF.